The rows below give T cell receptor beta chains drawn from one sample of a study of shared T cell receptors in the human thymus. The data were produced by immunoSEQ multiplex PCR, yet TCRdb's version contains in-frame clones alone and is incomplete. The sample has fewer than 700,000 clones, roughly 90% seen once. These same records also appear under a second study, on human thymus T cells.

The sample was thymocytes. The receptors here all came from a boy younger than two with a congenital heart defect. The CDR3 runs from the conserved cysteine through the conserved F or W. The order of the fields is D gene, V gene, J gene, clone size, CDR3 protein, CDR3 DNA. The D gene is left open where the match is weak. A row's size may be missing; if present it is once, few, many or a size class.

.	TRBV27	TRBJ1-5	once	CASSLSLGNQPQHF	TGTGCCAGCAGTTTATCCTTAGGCAATCAGCCCCAGCATTTT
.	TRBV11-2	TRBJ2-7	.	CASSPPRQDASYEQYF	TGTGCCAGCAGCCCCCCGCGTCAGGATGCCTCCTACGAGCAGTACTTC
.	TRBV13	TRBJ2-1	.	CASSPGDNEQFF	TGTGCCAGCAGCCCCGGGGACAATGAGCAGTTCTTC
TRBD1	TRBV4-1	TRBJ1-5	.	CASSQSTGTGAAPQHF	TGCGCCAGCAGCCAAAGCACCGGGACAGGTGCTGCGCCCCAGCATTTT
.	TRBV6-5	TRBJ2-7	.	CASSLRGRLSYEQYF	TGTGCCAGCAGTTTACGGGGTCGACTGTCCTACGAGCAGTACTTC
.	TRBV18	TRBJ2-3	.	CASSPMAGRTDTQYF	TGTGCCAGCTCACCAATGGCAGGGAGGACAGATACGCAGTATTTT
TRBD1	TRBV30	TRBJ2-6	.	CAWRGNGGQAVGANVLTF	TGTGCCTGGAGGGGTAATGGGGGACAGGCCGTCGGGGCCAACGTCCTGACTTTC
.	TRBV11-3	TRBJ2-7	.	CASSPRQGSSYEQYF	TGTGCCAGCAGCCCAAGGCAGGGAAGCTCCTACGAGCAGTACTTC
.	TRBV7-9	TRBJ2-3	.	CASSSFVPLSGDIADTQYF	TGTGCCAGCAGCTCCTTTGTCCCCCTCTCGGGAGATATAGCAGATACGCAGTATTTT
TRBD1	TRBV5-4	TRBJ2-3	.	CASSLGTGQGKDTQYF	TGTGCCAGCAGCTTGGGTACGGGACAGGGGAAAGATACGCAGTATTTT
.	TRBV4-1	TRBJ2-7	.	CASSPLGGYEQYF	TGCGCCAGCAGCCCCCTGGGGGGATACGAGCAGTACTTC
TRBD2	TRBV27	TRBJ2-7	.	CASSLAGGPGEQYF	TGTGCCAGCAGTTTAGCGGGAGGGCCCGGGGAGCAGTACTTC
.	TRBV7-2	TRBJ1-1	.	CASSSLRGPNTEAFF	TGTGCCAGCAGCTCACTGCGGGGACCGAACACTGAAGCTTTCTTT
TRBD1	TRBV7-4	TRBJ2-7	.	CASSQGTGVYEQYF	TGTGCCAGCAGCCAAGGGACAGGGGTCTACGAGCAGTACTTC
TRBD2	TRBV4-3	TRBJ2-1	once	CASSQIGLAGYNEQFF	TGCGCCAGCAGCCAGATCGGACTAGCGGGATACAATGAGCAGTTCTTC
.	TRBV6-5	TRBJ2-7	.	CASSLKGLSYEQYF	TGTGCCAGCAGTTTGAAGGGACTGTCCTACGAGCAGTACTTC
.	TRBV4-1	TRBJ2-1	once	CASSQDRTAKYNEQFF	TGCGCCAGCAGCCAAGATCGCACTGCCAAGTACAATGAGCAGTTCTTC